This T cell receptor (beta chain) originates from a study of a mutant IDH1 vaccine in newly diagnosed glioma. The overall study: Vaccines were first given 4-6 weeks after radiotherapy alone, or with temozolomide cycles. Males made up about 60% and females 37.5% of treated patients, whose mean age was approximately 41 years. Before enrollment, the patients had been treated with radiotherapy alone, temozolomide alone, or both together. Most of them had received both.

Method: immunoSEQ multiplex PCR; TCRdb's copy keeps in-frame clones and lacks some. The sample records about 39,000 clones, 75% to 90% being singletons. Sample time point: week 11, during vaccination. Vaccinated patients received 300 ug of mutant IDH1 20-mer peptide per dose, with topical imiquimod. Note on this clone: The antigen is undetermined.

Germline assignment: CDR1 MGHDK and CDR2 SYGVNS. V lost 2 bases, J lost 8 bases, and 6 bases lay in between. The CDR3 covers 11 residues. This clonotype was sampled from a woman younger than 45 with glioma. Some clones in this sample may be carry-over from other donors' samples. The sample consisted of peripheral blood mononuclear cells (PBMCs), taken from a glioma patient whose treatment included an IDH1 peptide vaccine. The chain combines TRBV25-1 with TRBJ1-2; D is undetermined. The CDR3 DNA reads TGTGCCAGCAGTGAAGGGATGGGCTACACCTTC. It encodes CASSEGMGYTF.